This TCR beta chain came from a study of T cells in Graves' hyperthyroidism and ophthalmopathy. Notes on the study in general: The model foresaw ophthalmopathy a median 6.5 months prior to onset.

Amplified regions were TCR beta CDR3 sequences from RNA transcripts. HTBI primers were used for first-round RT-PCR of the TCR CDR3. TCRdb called the multiplex PCR reads again in MiXCR, with one record for every CDR3 protein. The data hold 600,000 to 800,000 distinct CDR3 sequences, with 35% observed a single time. Hyperthyroidism, newly diagnosed and lasting under 2 months, affected patients aged 18 to 65. Exclusion of patients followed from uncontrolled infection, other autoimmune disease, pregnancy or lactation. Regarding this clonotype: Its specificity is unknown. Because it lacks the conserved phenylalanine or tryptophan at the end, this CDR3 is likely a read error. The DNA is omitted, as the CDR3 cannot be located on it reliably, and the CDR3 follows TCRdb's listing.

The CDR3 region is 9 residues in length, termini included. Germline-derived CDR1 and CDR2 are DFQATT and SNEGSKA (reference sequence). The J gene is TRBJ2-6, the V gene TRBV20-1; the DNA was not compared with TRBD2, the D call given in the table. The material sequenced was blood. This sequence was found in a woman in her thirties or forties with Graves' hyperthyroidism. CDR3 protein: CSAGPTPLA.